This paragraph covers one TCR beta chain sequence. Its recognized antigen is unknown. No base qualities exist here, and no much larger clone lies one base off it. CDR1 and CDR2 are read off the germline V gene (reference sequence) as LNHDA and SQIVND. Counted from cysteine to phenylalanine, this CDR3 has 14 amino acids. Only the CDR3 portion is preserved as DNA: 42 bases, with reading frame beginning at the first base. V is clipped by 4 bases and J by 2 bases, and the sequence between their germline boundaries is 10 bases long. This entry comes from a study of shared clonotypes between healthy human individuals (dated by TCRdb to 2020 to 2021). For context, the study as a whole: Three men and two women, aged 18 to 49 years, made up the cohort. To increase sequencing depth and limit assay-specific biases, different laboratories used diverse techniques to prepare libraries and sequence TCR repertoires. For each donor, three plates each were used for CD4 naive and CD4 memory, two plates were used for CD8 naive, and one plate was used for CD8 memory. To estimate repertoire size and how much clonotypes are shared between individuals, the study performed deep sequencing of blood TCR repertoires from about five healthy adults. Between about 0.94 and 8.9 billion PBMCs per donor were obtained by leukapheresis. Overall study results and their limits: Sharing across several donors was observed for about 4.8% of naive CD4, over 3% of naive CD8, about 2.3% of memory CD4, and around 0.4% of memory CD8 clonotypes. Naive subsets generally had larger estimated clonotype richness than memory subsets did. Incomplete sequencing was indicated by rarefaction of sorted-subset datasets, despite the large sequencing depth. Compared with non-shared clonotypes, the clonotypes found in all four sorted-subset donors had higher generation probabilities. Pairwise subsampling led to the expectation that sequencing depth would affect the degree of clonotype sharing among donors. Because the study included only a small number of donors, the genetic and exposure-history diversity represented was limited. Sampling was restricted to blood, and TCR repertoires in tissue are likely to differ from TCR repertoires in blood.

CD8 naive samples consisted of CD45RO-negative cells that were positively selected for CCR7, yielding a CD45RA+CCR7+ population without TemRA cells. Healthy HIV-negative adults with no recently reported acute infections or vaccinations were included as donors. Every donor was a Caucasian adult living in Nashville, Tennessee, USA. Blood was obtained by leukapheresis, after which PBMCs were separated by Ficoll-Histopaque density gradient centrifugation and cryopreserved in liquid nitrogen vapor phase. Analytical flow cytometry was used to check the purity and quantity of every magnetically sorted T cell population. Each sorted fraction had its genomic DNA isolated and then quantified by UV absorbance on a Nanodrop 2000c. TCR CDR3 regions were amplified from genomic DNA by multiplex PCR using the deep immunoSEQ assay. Extracted genomic DNA from each cell subset was spread evenly across all wells of several immunoSEQ 96-well plates, with each plate serving as a replicate. For sorted subsets, each replicate PCR was loaded with roughly 200 ng genomic DNA, equivalent to 30,000 to 35,000 T cell genomes. The purified libraries were quantified using a Qubit 3.0 fluorometer, sized with a Bioanalyzer 2100, and then quantified again using the KAPA Library Quantification kit. Every immunoSEQ 96-well plate was sequenced on a dedicated single-read 150-cycle Illumina NextSeq 550 flow cell. The authors processed their data as follows. Because only junctional sequences without quality scores were contained in the immunoSEQ output, filtering matching that applied to full-length reads could not be performed. To assign V/J genes and CDR3, sequences were annotated against IMGT germline references using PyIR, a Python wrapper for IgBLAST v1.9. Reads were removed for weak V/J assignments (E-value above 1e-6), missing CDR3, stop codons, out-of-frame junctions, or ambiguous translated residues. V3J clonotypes were defined as sequences sharing the same inferred V gene, J gene, and CDR3 amino acid sequence. To compute the percentage overlap between repertoires, the number of shared unique clonotypes was divided by the size of the smaller repertoire. Repertoire richness was assessed with RTK rarefaction, the Chao1 estimator, and Recon v2.1 estimates of unobserved clonotypes. Generation probabilities for all TCRbeta clonotypes obtained by the gDNA method from a few donors were computed using OLGA. TCRdb mirrors the immuneACCESS table, restricted to in-frame sequences. Some clones are absent from its copies; in checked studies, under half trace to an unresolved V gene, and the reason for the others is unknown. V and J calls and clone size come straight from that table; D and trimming were deduced from the DNA. A total of around 2.1 million clones appear in this sample, about 93% of them only once. The ten largest clones capture around 1.7% of the sample.

The sample taken for sequencing was naive CD8+ T cells from PBMCs. The cell subset or site label of this sample denotes: CD45RA+CCR7+. The sequence links TRBV19 to TRBJ2-3; the best D guess is TRBD2, with 6 bases matching. The source of this sequence is a man between 18 and 29 years old in good health. Some clones in this sample may be carry-over from other donors' samples. The nucleotide sequence is given as TGTGCCAGTAGTAGGGGAGGTGTCACAGATACGCAGTATTTT. Translated, this gives CASSRGGVTDTQYF.